This T cell receptor beta chain is from a study of early T cells in non-severe SARS-CoV-2 infection. At the level of the study: Sequencing input comprised bulk RNA from unsorted whole blood; chain pairing was not available.

This clonotype was seen repeatedly, ten times or more. The antigen remains undetermined. Individual cDNA molecules each received unique molecular identifiers attached to them. From the 5' RACE reads, TCRdb called clonotypes with MiXCR, one entry per CDR3 protein. The sample records around 94,000 distinct CDR3 sequences, roughly 14% being singletons. In germline, CDR1 is DFQATT, CDR2 SNEGSKA (reference sequence). V lost 6 bases to trimming and J lost 1 base, with 18 bases between them. The CDR3 runs 16 residues. Study results and limitations: VDJdb matches were skewed toward anti-spike CD8 T cell responses.

The chain links TRBV20-1 to TRBJ2-2; the D is unclear. The sample was whole blood. This clonotype was obtained from an adult who was a healthcare worker with PCR-confirmed SARS-CoV-2 infection or an uninfected control (not recorded which). In DNA form, the CDR3 reads TGCAGTGCCCCAGGCGGTCGTTCCGAGAACACCGGGGAGCTGTTTTTT. Amino acid sequence: CSAPGGRSENTGELFF.